This T cell receptor (beta chain) was documented in a study of blood T cell repertoires in COVID-19. Study background: COVID-19 samples, acute and convalescent, were from the United States, Italy and Spain. T cells, B-cell-depleted T cells, or PBMCs provided the cDNA or gDNA that served as material.

In the original processing: Estimated nucleated cell counts came from reference gene primer amplification. The table came from immunoSEQ multiplex PCR; TCRdb's copy has only in-frame clones and leaves some out. The V and J calls and clone size come from that table; D and trimming were worked out from the DNA. The table has about 59,000 clones, around 85% seen once. CDR1 and CDR2 from the germline V gene are SEHNR and FQNEAQ (reference sequence). The CDR3 length is 13 residues. The V end was cut by 7 bases, the J end by 5 bases, with 14 bases between. The source of this sequence is a human donor in a cohort sampled during active COVID-19. The rearrangement uses TRBV7-9 and TRBJ1-1, with D unclear. The material sequenced was peripheral blood. The CDR3 reads CASTHMAGTEAFF. DNA of the CDR3: TGTGCCAGCACTCATATGGCCGGGACTGAAGCTTTCTTT.